A single sample gave rise to the 17 T cell receptor beta chains below, sequenced in a study of T-cell reconstitution after alpha-beta-depleted transplantation in children. The library targeted TCRbeta and was prepared with unique molecular identifiers. MiXCR, run by TCRdb on the PCR reads, gives a single entry per CDR3 protein. The sample carries approximately 520,000 distinct CDR3 sequences, about an eighth recorded once. The sample in question was PBMCs, mostly from graft donor cells, obtained 180 days after TCRalphabeta/CD19-depleted stem cell transplant. Receptors originate from a female patient younger than 10 who had a stem cell transplant for aplastic anemia, so the T cells may come from the graft donor.

In this sample, this clonotype turned up many times. The chain links TRBV12-3 or TRBV12-4 to TRBJ2-1, with D uncertain. Trimming cost V 3 bases and J 0 bases, with 12 bases left between them. This CDR3 is 16 amino acids long. CDR3 nucleotides: TGTGCCAGCAGTTTGAAAGGGCCCAGCTCCTACAATGAGCAGTTCTTC. Its translation: CASSLKGPSSYNEQFF.

The chain uses TRBV4-1 and TRBJ2-2; TRBD1 aligns across 7 bases. The V gene's germline CDR1 is MGHRA and CDR2 YSYEKL. Trimming took 3 bases from V and 4 from J; bases not matched to a gene: 8. The CDR3 has 16 residues. As DNA, the CDR3 is TGCGCCAGCAGCCAGGAAGACAGGGTCCGCACCGGGGAGCTGTTTTTT. Translated, it gives CASSQEDRVRTGELFF.

V gene TRBV20-1 combines with J gene TRBJ2-1; TRBD2 matches at 9 bases. V shed 6 bases and J 3 bases; nucleotides not matched to a gene: 3. The CDR3 is 13 residues long. Germline CDR1 and CDR2: DFQATT and SNEGSKA (reference sequence). This CDR3 reads CSARTSVYNEQFF. CDR3 bases: TGCAGTGCCCGGACTAGCGTCTACAATGAGCAGTTCTTC.

This clonotype was detected only a few times. The chain has TRBV28 and TRBJ2-4, with TRBD1 matching over 8 bases. CDR3 length equals 16 residues. With V trimmed by 5 bases and J by 0 bases, 6 bases remained unmatched. The germline CDR1 and CDR2 sequences are MDHEN and SYDVKM. DNA of the CDR3: TGTGCCAGCAGTCCCGACAGGGGTCGAGCCAAAAACATTCAGTACTTC. Its translation: CASSPDRGRAKNIQYF.

The V call is TRBV15, the J call TRBJ2-5, with a tentative D call TRBD2 (6 bases). Germline CDR1 is LNHNV and CDR2 is YYDKDF (reference sequence). Trimming removed 5 bases at V and 2 bases at J, with 15 bases between. The CDR3 sequence is 15 residues long. In nucleotides, the CDR3 is TGTGCCACCAGCGGGCGGGGAAGAAAACAAGAGACCCAGTACTTC. It is translated as CATSGRGRKQETQYF.

This rearrangement joins TRBV7-3 to TRBJ2-1, with 9 bases lining up with TRBD1. Germline values: CDR1 SGHTA, CDR2 FQGTGA. V dropped 2 bases and J dropped 9; count of bases not matched to a gene: 11. This CDR3 has 16 residues. The DNA of the CDR3 is TGTGCCAGCAGCTTATTTGGGACAGGGTCAAGCGGTGAGCAGTTCTTC. The encoded protein is CASSLFGTGSSGEQFF.

The chain recombines TRBV29-1 with TRBJ1-4; the D is unclear. Germline assignment: CDR1 SQVTM and CDR2 ANQGSEA. The CDR3 spans 14 residues. With 6 bases removed from V and 4 bases from J, the gap between germline ends came to 15 bases. CDR3 sequence reads: CSVLPRGINEKLFF. The CDR3 DNA follows: TGCAGCGTACTGCCTCGGGGTATTAATGAAAAACTGTTTTTT.

The V and J genes are TRBV7-2 and TRBJ2-7; maybe TRBD1 (8 bases). Germline V lookup: CDR1 SGHTA, CDR2 FQGNSA. The CDR3 runs to 14 residues. V lost 5 bases to trimming and J lost 2 bases, with 13 bases between them. The CDR3 DNA reads as TGTGCCAGCAGCACACAGGGGGGGACCTACGAGCAGTACGTC. It is translated as CASSTQGGTYEQYV.

This clonotype showed up just a few times. V usage is TRBV10-3 and J usage is TRBJ1-1; a possible D gene is TRBD1 (5 bases). Between the trimmed V and J ends, which lost 6 bases and 11 bases, there was a span of 19 bases. Germline lookup yields CDR1 ENHRY and CDR2 SYGVKD. The CDR3 is made up of 13 amino acids. The CDR3 is CAIRGTAEGEAFF. CDR3 DNA sequence: TGTGCCATCAGGGGGACTGCGGAAGGTGAGGCTTTCTTT.

Concerning this clonotype: The junction shows a germline mismatch at one end, possibly a read error. The chain recombines TRBV28 with TRBJ1-5; D is uncertain. From germline, CDR1 is MDHEN and CDR2 SYDVKM. The CDR3 contains 11 residues. In DNA, the CDR3 is TGTGCCAGCAGAAACAATAAGCCCCAGCATTTT. Translating it yields CASRNNKPQHF.

This clonotype was counted many times. The chain couples TRBV10-3 to TRBJ2-2; no reliable D call. V lost 6 bases and J lost 2, with 13 bases in between. Germline V gene lookup returns CDR1 ENHRY and CDR2 SYGVKD. The CDR3 runs to 15 residues. CDR3: CAIRNTVINTGELFF. In DNA, the CDR3 is TGTGCCATCAGGAATACAGTTATTAACACCGGGGAGCTGTTTTTT.

There are a few counts of this clonotype. This chain joins TRBV28 and TRBJ2-2; 7 nucleotides agree with TRBD2. The CDR3 spans 21 residues. V lost 3 bases to trimming and J lost 1 base; unmatched junction nucleotides: 20. Germline V gene sequence: CDR1 MDHEN, CDR2 SYDVKM. The CDR3: CASSFWGELREDLVNTGELFF. The CDR3 DNA reads TGTGCCAGCAGTTTTTGGGGGGAACTCCGGGAGGACCTAGTGAACACCGGGGAGCTGTTTTTT.

This chain uses TRBV10-1 with TRBJ1-1; D is perhaps TRBD1 (5 bases). The CDR3 covers 14 residues. Germline V lookup: CDR1 WNHNN, CDR2 SYGVQD (reference sequence). V lost 0 bases to trimming and J lost 4 bases, with 9 bases between them. The CDR3 DNA sequence: TGCGCCAGCAGTGAGTCGCGCGGGGGCACTGAAGCTTTCTTT. Translating it yields CASSESRGGTEAFF.

This rearrangement joins TRBV29-1 to TRBJ2-7; D tentatively reads TRBD1 or TRBD2 (5 bases each). Germline CDR1 and CDR2: SQVTM and ANQGSEA. V shed 7 bases and J shed 1 base, with 11 bases lying between them. The CDR3 totals 12 residues. CDR3 sequence reads: CSGSGGSYEQYF. The DNA for the CDR3 is TGCAGCGGGAGTGGGGGATCCTACGAGCAGTACTTC.

This clonotype was recorded many times. This sequence joins TRBV9 and TRBJ2-7; no clear D. The CDR3 extends over 15 amino acids. CDR1 is SGDLS and CDR2 is YYNGEE in the germline V gene. Trimming shortened V by 0 bases and J by 2 bases, and 12 bases separated the two germline ends. The DNA for the CDR3 is TGTGCCAGCAGCGTAGCGGCACCCCTTACCTACGAGCAGTACTTC. Amino acids: CASSVAAPLTYEQYF.

This clonotype has just a few counts. The V call is TRBV5-6, the J call TRBJ1-1; tentatively, D is TRBD1 (5 bases). The V end was cut by 0 bases, the J end by 0 bases, with 12 bases between. CDR1 SGHDT and CDR2 YYEEEE come from the germline V gene. CDR3 length: 16 amino acids. This CDR3 is CASSLGGDLMNTEAFF. The CDR3 region has the DNA TGTGCCAGCAGCTTGGGTGGGGACCTCATGAACACTGAAGCTTTCTTT.

This clonotype showed up just a few times. The chain recombines TRBV10-3 with TRBJ1-2; TRBD1 matches at 8 bases. The CDR3 length is 16 residues. The junction had 13 bases not matched to a gene; V was cut back by 5 bases and J by 5 bases. Germline V CDR1 and CDR2: ENHRY, SYGVKD. Here the CDR3 reads CAISQTDGQGGYGYTF. For the CDR3, the DNA is TGTGCCATCAGTCAAACTGATGGACAGGGTGGTTATGGCTACACCTTC.